This T cell receptor (beta chain) stems from a study of monozygotic twins with inflammatory bowel disease. Study-wide findings and caveats: Twins classed as concordant or discordant showed no difference in repertoire similarity, possibly from limited power.

CDR3 size: 18 residues. Germline CDR1 ENHRY, CDR2 SYGVKD. As concerns this clonotype: Its specificity is unknown.

TCRdb reanalyzed the 5' RACE reads, giving one entry per CDR3 protein sequence and no DNA. This listing includes roughly 330,000 distinct CDR3 sequences. The sequenced sample consisted of blood. This receptor was identified in a human donor with ulcerative colitis or Crohn's disease, or a healthy co-twin of an affected twin (not recorded which). The chain uses TRBV10-3 and TRBJ2-2; absent DNA, TCRdb's TRBD2 call cannot be checked. CDR3 protein: CATLPGLAGDTNTGELFF.